This TCR delta chain was captured by sequencing in a study of Vδ1+ human thymocytes. Germline lookup yields CDR1 TSWWSYY and CDR2 QGS. Trimming removed 2 bases from V and 1 base from J; junction bases left unmatched: 19. The CDR3 has 20 residues. Study-level findings and limits: Thymic TRG and TRD repertoires appeared highly polyclonal. Unlike peripheral blood Vdelta1+ controls, thymic delta-chain sequences included about 20% Vdelta2 and few Vdelta3. TRG sequences recurred across donors, whereas TRD sequences stayed essentially private. Unexpected Vdelta2 sequences could cause misinterpretation of bulk repertoire data.

Extracted RNA was reverse transcribed into cDNA. The CDR3 regions were amplified by multiplex PCR from V-gene primers to a constant-region primer. TCRdb re-processed the multiplex PCR reads using CATT. The profile covers about 58,000 delta-chain clones, with less than 15% appearing a single time and 0.3% to 0.45% taken by the ten largest. A note on this clone: Its antigen is not known.

Thymocytes were sorted as CD3+ TCRVdelta1+ TCRVdelta2- after alphabeta T cell depletion. V gene TRDV1 combines with J gene TRDJ1; 7 bases map to TRDD3. Source material: Vdelta1+ gamma-delta thymocytes from the thymus. The subset: FACS-sorted CD3+ TCRalphabeta- TCRVdelta1+ TCRVdelta2- thymocytes. The receptor was derived from a girl less than two years old who had congenital heart surgery. CDR3 in amino acids: CALGERTPLDAGGPTDKLIF. In DNA, the CDR3 is TGTGCTCTTGGGGAAAGGACACCGCTTGACGCTGGGGGCCCCACCGATAAACTCATCTTT.